This TCR beta chain comes out of a study of response to subunit inactivated influenza vaccine. TCRdb re-derived calls from the RT-PCR reads in MiXCR, one entry per CDR3 protein. The sample has more than 400,000 distinct CDR3 sequences, about 7.2% seen once. General observations from the study: Authors suggested that a seasonal influenza vaccination recruits few new T cells each time.

Between the trimmed V and J ends, which lost 0 bases and 4 bases, there was a span of 7 bases. This CDR3 comprises 14 residues. Germline loops: CDR1 KGHDR, CDR2 SFDVKD. For this clonotype: Its antigen is unidentified.

The sequencing used PBMCs from blood, collected around 25 months after vaccination. The chain links TRBV24-1 to TRBJ2-3; no clear D gene. This clonotype was sampled from a man aged 45 to 70 who received an inactivated influenza vaccine. CDR3 DNA sequence: TGTGCCACCAGTGATTTGCCCTTTTCAGATACGCAGTATTTT. Amino acid sequence: CATSDLPFSDTQYF.